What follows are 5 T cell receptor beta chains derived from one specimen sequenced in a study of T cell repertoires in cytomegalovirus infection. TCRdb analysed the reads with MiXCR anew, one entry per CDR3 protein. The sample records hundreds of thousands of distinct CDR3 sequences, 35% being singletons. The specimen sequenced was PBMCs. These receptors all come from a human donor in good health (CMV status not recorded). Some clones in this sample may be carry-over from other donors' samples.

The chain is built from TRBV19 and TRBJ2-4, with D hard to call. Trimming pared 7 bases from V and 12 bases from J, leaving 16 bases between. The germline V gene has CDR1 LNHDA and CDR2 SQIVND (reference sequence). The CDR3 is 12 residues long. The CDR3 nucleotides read TGTGCCAGTAAGGGCCCATTCTACGCTCAGTACTTC. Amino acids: CASKGPFYAQYF.

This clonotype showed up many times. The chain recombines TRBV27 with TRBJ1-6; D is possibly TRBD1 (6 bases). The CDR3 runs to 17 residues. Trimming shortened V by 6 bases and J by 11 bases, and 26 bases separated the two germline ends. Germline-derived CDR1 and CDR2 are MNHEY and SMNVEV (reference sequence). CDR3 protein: CASSYSGTPVGGTPLHF. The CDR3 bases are TGTGCCAGCAGCTACTCCGGGACACCCGTGGGTGGAACACCCCTCCACTTT.

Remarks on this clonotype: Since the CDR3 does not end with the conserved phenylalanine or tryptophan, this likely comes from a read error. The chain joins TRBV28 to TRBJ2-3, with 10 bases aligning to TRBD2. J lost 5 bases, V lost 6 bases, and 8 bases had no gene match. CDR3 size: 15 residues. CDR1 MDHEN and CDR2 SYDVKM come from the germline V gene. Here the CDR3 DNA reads TGTGCCAGCAGGAACGCGGGACTAGCGATAGATACGCAGTATTTG. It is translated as CASRNAGLAIDTQYL.

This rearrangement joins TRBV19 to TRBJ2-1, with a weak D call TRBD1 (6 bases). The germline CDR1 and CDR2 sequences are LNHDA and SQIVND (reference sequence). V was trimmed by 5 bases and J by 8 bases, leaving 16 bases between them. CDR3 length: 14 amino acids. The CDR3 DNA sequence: TGTGCCAGTAGTGTCCTAGGGGGTTTAGATGAGCAGTTCTTC. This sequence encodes CASSVLGGLDEQFF.

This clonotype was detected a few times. The CDR3 nucleotides are TGTGCCAGCAGCCCAGGGGTTCCGCAGATCTATGGCTACACCTTC. Amino acid sequence: CASSPGVPQIYGYTF. The chain couples TRBV5-5 to TRBJ1-2; D might be TRBD1 (6 bases). Germline V gene sequence: CDR1 SGHKS, CDR2 YYEKEE (reference sequence). V shed 4 bases and J shed 4 bases, with 17 bases lying between them. This CDR3 has 15 amino acids.